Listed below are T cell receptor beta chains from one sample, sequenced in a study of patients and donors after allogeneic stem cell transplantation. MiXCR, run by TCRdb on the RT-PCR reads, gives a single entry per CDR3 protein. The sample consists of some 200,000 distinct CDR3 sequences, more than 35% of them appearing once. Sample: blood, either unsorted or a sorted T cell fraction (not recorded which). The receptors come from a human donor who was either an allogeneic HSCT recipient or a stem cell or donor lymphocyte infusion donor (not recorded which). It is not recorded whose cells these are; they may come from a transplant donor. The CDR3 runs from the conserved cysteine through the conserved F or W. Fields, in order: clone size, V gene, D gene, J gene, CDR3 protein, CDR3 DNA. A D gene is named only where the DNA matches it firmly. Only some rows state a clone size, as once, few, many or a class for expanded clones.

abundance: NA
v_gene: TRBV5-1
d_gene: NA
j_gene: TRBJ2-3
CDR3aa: CASSFSGPVDTQYF
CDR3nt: TGCGCCAGCAGCTTTAGCGGTCCCGTGGATACGCAGTATTTT

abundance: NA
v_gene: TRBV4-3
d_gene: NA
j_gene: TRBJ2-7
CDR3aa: CASSQAFAASYEQYF
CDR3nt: TGCGCCAGCAGCCAAGCTTTTGCCGCCTCCTACGAGCAGTACTTC

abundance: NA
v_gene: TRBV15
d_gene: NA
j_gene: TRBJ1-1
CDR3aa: CATSSPDSQKNTEAFF
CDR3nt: TGTGCCACCAGCAGCCCGGACAGCCAAAAGAACACTGAAGCTTTCTTT

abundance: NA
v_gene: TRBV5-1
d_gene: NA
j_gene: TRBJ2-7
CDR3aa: CASSLSGTSPYEQYF
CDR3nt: TGCGCCAGCAGCTTGTCCGGGACTTCCCCTTACGAGCAGTACTTC

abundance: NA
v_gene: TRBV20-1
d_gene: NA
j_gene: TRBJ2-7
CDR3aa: CSAPSSGPPYEQYF
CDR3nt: TGCAGTGCACCCTCCAGCGGGCCCCCCTACGAGCAGTACTTC

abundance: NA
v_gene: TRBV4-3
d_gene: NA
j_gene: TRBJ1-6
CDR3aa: CASSQEPGESISPLHF
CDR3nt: TGCGCCAGCAGCCAAGAACCAGGGGAATCAATTTCACCCCTCCACTTT

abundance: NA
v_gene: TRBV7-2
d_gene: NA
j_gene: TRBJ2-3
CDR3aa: CASSPSWGRDGDTQYF
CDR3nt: TGTGCCAGCAGCCCGTCTTGGGGGCGGGACGGAGATACGCAGTATTTT

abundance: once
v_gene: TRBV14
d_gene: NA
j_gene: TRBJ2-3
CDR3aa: CASSQGQMVVSDTQYF
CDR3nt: TGTGCCAGCAGCCAAGGACAGATGGTCGTCTCAGATACGCAGTATTTT

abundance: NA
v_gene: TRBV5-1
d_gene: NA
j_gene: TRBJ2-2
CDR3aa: CASYRATGELFF
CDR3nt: TGCGCCAGCTACCGGGCCACCGGGGAGCTGTTTTTT

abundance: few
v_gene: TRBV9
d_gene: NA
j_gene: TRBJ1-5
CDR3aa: CASSVGGVQPQHF
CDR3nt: TGTGCCAGCAGCGTAGGGGGGGTTCAGCCCCAGCATTTT

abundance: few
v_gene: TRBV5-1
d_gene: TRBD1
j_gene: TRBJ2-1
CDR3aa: CASSSPGQGNEQFF
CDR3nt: TGCGCCAGCAGCTCCCCGGGACAGGGTAATGAGCAGTTCTTC

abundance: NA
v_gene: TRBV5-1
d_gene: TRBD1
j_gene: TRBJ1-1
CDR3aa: CASTEGDRVETEAFF
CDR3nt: TGCGCCAGCACCGAGGGGGACAGGGTGGAAACTGAAGCTTTCTTT

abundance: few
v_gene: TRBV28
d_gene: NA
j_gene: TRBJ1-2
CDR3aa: CASRSGLLGYTF
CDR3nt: TGTGCCAGCAGGTCGGGCCTACTGGGCTACACCTTC

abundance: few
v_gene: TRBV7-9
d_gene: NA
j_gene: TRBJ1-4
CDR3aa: CASSFGRAGITTNEKLFF
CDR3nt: TGTGCCAGCAGCTTTGGTCGGGCAGGGATCACAACTAATGAAAAACTGTTTTTT

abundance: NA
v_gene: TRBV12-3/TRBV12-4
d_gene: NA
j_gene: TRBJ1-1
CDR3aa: CASSWRAKNTEAFF
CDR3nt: TGTGCCAGCAGTTGGAGGGCTAAGAACACTGAAGCTTTCTTT

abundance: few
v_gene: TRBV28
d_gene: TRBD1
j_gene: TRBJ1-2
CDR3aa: CASSLQGEYGYTF
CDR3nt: TGTGCCAGCAGTTTACAGGGGGAGTACGGCTACACCTTC

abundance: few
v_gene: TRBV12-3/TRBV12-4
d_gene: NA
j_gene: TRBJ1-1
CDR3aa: CASANTEAFF
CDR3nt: TGTGCCAGCGCGAACACTGAAGCTTTCTTT

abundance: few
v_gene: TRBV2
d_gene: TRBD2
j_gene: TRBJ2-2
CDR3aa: CASRPTSGTGELFF
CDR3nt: TGTGCCAGCAGACCCACTAGCGGCACCGGGGAGCTGTTTTTT

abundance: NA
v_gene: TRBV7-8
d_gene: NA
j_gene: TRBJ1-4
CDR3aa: CASSLAARRGNEKLFF
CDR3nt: TGTGCCAGCAGCTTAGCAGCCAGGAGGGGGAATGAAAAACTGTTTTTT

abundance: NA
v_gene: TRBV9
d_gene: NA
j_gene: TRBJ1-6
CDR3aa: CASSVWGNENSPLHF
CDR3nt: TGTGCCAGCAGCGTTTGGGGCAACGAAAATTCACCCCTCCACTTT

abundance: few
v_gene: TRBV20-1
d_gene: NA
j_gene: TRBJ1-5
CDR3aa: CAGGRAGQPQHF
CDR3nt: TGCGCCGGGGGCAGGGCTGGTCAGCCCCAGCATTTT

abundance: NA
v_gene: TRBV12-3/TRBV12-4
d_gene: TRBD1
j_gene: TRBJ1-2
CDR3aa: CASSLAVGTAVYGYTF
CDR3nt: TGTGCCAGCAGTTTGGCCGTCGGGACAGCCGTCTATGGCTACACCTTC

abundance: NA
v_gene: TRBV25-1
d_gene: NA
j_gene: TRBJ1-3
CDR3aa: CASSEGGNSGNTIYF
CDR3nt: TGTGCCAGCAGTGAAGGAGGGAACTCTGGAAACACCATATATTTT

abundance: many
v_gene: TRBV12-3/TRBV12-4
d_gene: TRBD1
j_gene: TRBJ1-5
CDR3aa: CASRTGWSNQPQHF
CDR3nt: TGTGCCAGCAGGACAGGGTGGAGCAATCAGCCCCAGCATTTT

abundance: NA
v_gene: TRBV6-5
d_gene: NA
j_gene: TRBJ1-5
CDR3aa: CASSAVWGPQHF
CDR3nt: TGTGCCAGCTCCGCTGTCTGGGGGCCCCAGCATTTT

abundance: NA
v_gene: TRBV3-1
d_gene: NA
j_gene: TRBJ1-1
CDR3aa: CASSQDEGAGWNTEAFF
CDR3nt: TGTGCCAGCAGCCAAGATGAAGGGGCGGGGTGGAACACTGAAGCTTTCTTT

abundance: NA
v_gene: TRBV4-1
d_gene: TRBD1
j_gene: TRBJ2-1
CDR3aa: CASSQRGQDTLLGYNEQFF
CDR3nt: TGCGCCAGCAGCCAAAGGGGACAGGATACATTACTGGGGTACAATGAGCAGTTCTTC

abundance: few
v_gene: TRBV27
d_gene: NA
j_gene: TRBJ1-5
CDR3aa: CASKISFGGGVGPQHF
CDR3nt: TGTGCCAGCAAGATTTCGTTCGGCGGCGGTGTCGGGCCCCAGCATTTT

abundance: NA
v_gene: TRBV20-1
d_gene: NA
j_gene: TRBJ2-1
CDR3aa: CSASSAKNEQFF
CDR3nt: TGCAGTGCTAGTTCCGCGAAAAATGAGCAGTTCTTC

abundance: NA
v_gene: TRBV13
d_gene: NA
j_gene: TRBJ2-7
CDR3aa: CASSLTRGGIRRNEQYF
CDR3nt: TGTGCCAGCAGCCTCACCCGCGGAGGGATCAGGCGGAACGAGCAGTACTTC

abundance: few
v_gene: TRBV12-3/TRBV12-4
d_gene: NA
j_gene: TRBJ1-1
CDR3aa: CASSLDSWTEAFF
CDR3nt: TGTGCCAGCAGTTTGGACAGTTGGACTGAAGCTTTCTTT

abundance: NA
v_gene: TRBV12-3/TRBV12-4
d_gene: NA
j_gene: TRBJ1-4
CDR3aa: CASSRVGGPTNEKLFF
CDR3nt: TGTGCCAGCAGTCGGGTGGGGGGTCCGACTAATGAAAAACTGTTTTTT

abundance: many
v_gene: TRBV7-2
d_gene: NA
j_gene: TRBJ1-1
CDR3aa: CASSLARAGNTEAFF
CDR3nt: TGTGCCAGCAGCTTAGCCCGGGCGGGGAACACTGAAGCTTTCTTT

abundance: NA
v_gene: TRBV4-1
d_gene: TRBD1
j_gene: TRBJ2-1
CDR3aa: CASSPTGTGKYNEQFF
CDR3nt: TGCGCCAGCAGTCCAACCGGGACAGGGAAATACAATGAGCAGTTCTTC

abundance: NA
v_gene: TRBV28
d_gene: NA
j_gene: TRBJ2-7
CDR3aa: CASRLSPETHISYEQYF
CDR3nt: TGTGCCAGCAGACTCTCCCCGGAGACTCACATTTCCTACGAGCAGTACTTC

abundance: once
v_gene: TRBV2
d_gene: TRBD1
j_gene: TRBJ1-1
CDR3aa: CASSDRSSRGQAEAFF
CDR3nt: TGTGCCAGCAGCGATAGGAGTTCAAGGGGGCAAGCTGAAGCTTTCTTT

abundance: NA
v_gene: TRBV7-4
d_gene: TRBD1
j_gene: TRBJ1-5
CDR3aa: CASPLPGTVGQPQHF
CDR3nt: TGTGCCAGCCCCCTCCCAGGGACAGTGGGTCAGCCCCAGCATTTT

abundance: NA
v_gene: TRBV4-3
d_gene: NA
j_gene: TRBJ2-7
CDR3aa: CASSQGGRRAFVEQYF
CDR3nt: TGCGCCAGCAGCCAAGGCGGAAGGAGGGCCTTTGTCGAGCAGTACTTC

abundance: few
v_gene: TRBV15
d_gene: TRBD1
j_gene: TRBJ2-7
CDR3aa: CATSRDRGPYEQYF
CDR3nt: TGTGCCACCAGCAGAGATAGGGGGCCCTACGAGCAGTACTTC

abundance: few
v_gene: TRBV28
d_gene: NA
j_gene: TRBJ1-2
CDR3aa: CASSFRPNYGYTF
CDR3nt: TGTGCCAGCAGTTTCCGCCCTAACTATGGCTACACCTTC

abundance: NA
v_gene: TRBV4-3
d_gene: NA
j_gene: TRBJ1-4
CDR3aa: CASSQEWRGSEKLFF
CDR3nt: TGCGCCAGCAGCCAAGAATGGAGAGGGAGCGAAAAACTGTTTTTT

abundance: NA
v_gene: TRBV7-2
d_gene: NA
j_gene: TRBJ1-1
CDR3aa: CASSWGPTSLNTEAFF
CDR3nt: TGTGCCAGCAGCTGGGGCCCGACAAGTCTGAACACTGAAGCTTTCTTT

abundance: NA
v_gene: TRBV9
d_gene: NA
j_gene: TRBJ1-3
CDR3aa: CASSALEGNTIYF
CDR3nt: TGTGCCAGCAGCGCACTTGAAGGAAACACCATATATTTT

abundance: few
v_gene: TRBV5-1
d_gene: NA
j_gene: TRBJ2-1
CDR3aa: CASSLFRRSSYNEQFF
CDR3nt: TGCGCCAGCAGCTTGTTTCGGAGAAGCTCCTACAATGAGCAGTTCTTC

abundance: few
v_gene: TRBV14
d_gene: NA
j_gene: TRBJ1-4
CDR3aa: CASSPLRTLDEKLFF
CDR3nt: TGTGCCAGCAGCCCTCTTCGGACGCTGGATGAAAAACTGTTTTTT

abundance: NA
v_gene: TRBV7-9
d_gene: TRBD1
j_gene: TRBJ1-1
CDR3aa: CASSLLDRSVNTEAFF
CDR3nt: TGTGCCAGCAGCTTGTTGGACAGGTCGGTGAACACTGAAGCTTTCTTT

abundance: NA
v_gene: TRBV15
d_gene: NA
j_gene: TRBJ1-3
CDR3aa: CATSAGPGNTIYF
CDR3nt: TGTGCCACCAGCGCAGGGCCTGGAAACACCATATATTTT

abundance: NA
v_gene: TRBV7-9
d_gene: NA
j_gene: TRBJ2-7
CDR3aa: CASSEGRFYEQYF
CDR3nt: TGTGCCAGCAGCGAGGGACGGTTCTACGAGCAGTACTTC

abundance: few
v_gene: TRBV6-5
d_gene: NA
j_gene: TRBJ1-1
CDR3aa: CASSYSWVMNTEAFF
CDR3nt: TGTGCCAGCAGTTACTCTTGGGTCATGAACACTGAAGCTTTCTTT

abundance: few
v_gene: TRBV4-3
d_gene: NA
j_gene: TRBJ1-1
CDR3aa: CASSQDLATEAFF
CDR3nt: TGCGCCAGCAGCCAAGATCTTGCCACTGAAGCTTTCTTT

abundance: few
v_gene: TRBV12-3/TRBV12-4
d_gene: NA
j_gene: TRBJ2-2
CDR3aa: CASSRGPGDTGELFF
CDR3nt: TGTGCCAGCAGTAGGGGGCCGGGAGACACCGGGGAGCTGTTTTTT

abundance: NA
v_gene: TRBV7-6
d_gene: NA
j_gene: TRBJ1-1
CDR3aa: CASSSLGGNTEAFF
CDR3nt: TGTGCCAGCAGCTCCCTCGGCGGGAACACTGAAGCTTTCTTT

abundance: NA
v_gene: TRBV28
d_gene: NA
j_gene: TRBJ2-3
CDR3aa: CASSLLGPTDTQYF
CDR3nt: TGTGCCAGCAGTTTATTGGGTCCCACAGATACGCAGTATTTT

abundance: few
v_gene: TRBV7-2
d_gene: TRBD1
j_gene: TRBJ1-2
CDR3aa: CASSLDREVSGYTF
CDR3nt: TGTGCCAGCAGCTTGGACAGGGAGGTCTCTGGCTACACCTTC

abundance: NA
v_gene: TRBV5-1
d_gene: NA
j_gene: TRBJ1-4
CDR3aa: CASSLAGANEKLFF
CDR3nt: TGCGCCAGCAGCTTGGCAGGGGCGAACGAAAAACTGTTTTTT